The clone carrying this T cell receptor (beta chain) was counted between two and nine times. Its antigen remains unidentified. The time point was: newly diagnosed GD, antithyroid drugs for less than 3 months. Following extraction of RNA from PBMCs, that RNA was used to make the TCR library. The data are from a study of regulatory T cells in long-lasting Graves disease. As for the study in general: The antithyroid drugs taken by newly diagnosed Graves' patients had been used for under 3 months.

The CDR3 has 15 amino acids. Germline CDR1 reads SGHRS; CDR2 reads YFSETQ. V lost 1 base to trimming and J lost 2 bases; unmatched junction nucleotides: 5. The study, taken as a whole, reports: Persistent disease preferred TRBV28, TRBJ1-2 and TRBJ2-5; new disease, TRBV20-1 and TRBJ2-1.

Construction of the TCR beta libraries employed iRepertoire HTBI primers in conjunction with Arm-PCR of CDR3 regions. TCRdb reprocessed the multiplex PCR reads via MiXCR and lists one record per CDR3 protein. The sample includes approximately 490,000 distinct CDR3 sequences, about 17% of them seen just once. The same specimen was also included in a second study, on T cells in Graves' hyperthyroidism and ophthalmopathy. As that study records: HTBI primers drove first-round RT-PCR of the TCR CDR3.

This clonotype was obtained from a man in his forties or fifties with Graves disease. The chain employs TRBV5-1 and TRBJ1-1; 7 bases match TRBD1. The sample consisted of peripheral blood mononuclear cells (PBMCs), taken at new diagnosis, from a patient treated with antithyroid drugs. CDR3 sequence reads: CASSLKRTGNTEAFF. CDR3 DNA sequence: TGCGCCAGCAGCTTGAAGAGGACAGGAAACACTGAAGCTTTCTTT.